This T cell receptor beta chain was sequenced during a study of T cell responses to AZD1222 COVID-19 vaccine (dated by TCRdb to the early 2020s). At the level of the whole study: Because spike-specific TCR depth and breadth did not differ between the two schedules, AZD1222 recipients who got a second dose at roughly 4 weeks were pooled with those who got a second dose at roughly 12 weeks. TCR sequencing covered some 250 trial participants: around 210 given two doses of AZD1222 and approximately 26 given two doses of MenACWY control vaccine. Enrollment into the trials was organized by age into subgroups of 18-55, 56-69 and 70-plus years, and those subgroups contained about 160, 30 and 59 TCR-sequenced participants, respectively. Points the paper makes about the study in general: The vaccine-associated CD4 TCRs covered the entire spike protein, and the dominant responses fell in regions 160-218 and 743-854. The 56-69-year group was small, and its depth increase did not reach significance, likely because of low power. Spike-specific TCR breadth and depth rose significantly after two AZD1222 doses compared with day 0 and with MenACWY recipients. Because no day 14 peak-response samples were available, repertoires were characterized only after the peak T cell response. Most participants were white British and females outnumbered males, and the authors suggested that clonal diversity may have been underestimated. Reportedly, almost half of the unique spike-specific TCRs recognized epitopes lying outside the regions that are mutated in the B.1.351 and B.1.1.7 variants. Conclusions about previously exposed vaccinees are limited because only six or seven AZD1222 recipients were SARS-CoV-2 seropositive at baseline.

The CDR3 regions of human TCRbeta chains were analyzed by immunosequencing. On the study's bioinformatics: Repertoire TCRs were checked for matches against a reference library of SARS-CoV-2-specific TCRs that had been generated using the MIRA antigen-specificity platform. Breadth was defined as the fraction of unique TCRs that were SARS-CoV-2-associated, and depth was defined as the fraction of total T cells that were SARS-CoV-2-associated. Using the MIRA data, each spike-specific TCR was assigned both to the spike region to which the TCR was reactive and to a CD4 or CD8 class. Log10-transformed breadth and depth values were compared by one-way ANOVA with Sidak's multiple comparisons tests. The table was pulled from immuneACCESS by TCRdb, which kept in-frame rearrangements only. Such tables lose some clones; where checked, under half of the loss comes from unresolved V genes, and the rest has no known cause. The DNA was the basis for D and trimming; V, J and clone size are from that table. The sample table lists nearly 110,000 clones, around 90% of them with a count of one. The biggest ten clones account for approximately 5% of the sample.

The sample's time point label, in plain terms: baseline before first vaccination. Samples from vaccinated people were obtained from the UK trials COV001 and COV002, which included a single-blind randomized controlled phase 2/3 trial of AZD1222 (ChAdOx1 nCoV-19) in healthy adults. For TCRbeta chain sequencing, PBMC samples from trial participants were taken at day 0 and at day 28 after the second dose. Remarks on this clone: Its antigen is not yet known. It has no much larger one-base neighbor in the sample; base qualities were not kept.

This clonotype originated in an adult in good health. The material sequenced was peripheral blood, taken on day 0 of AZD1222 vaccination.

The sequenced DNA: TGTGCCAGCTCAACAGATACGCAGTATTTT. Its amino acids are CASSTDTQYF. The receptor chain draws on TRBV6-6 and TRBJ2-3; the D gene is not confidently resolved. V was cut back by 8 bases and J by 3 bases, leaving a gap of 3 bases between them. The germline V gene (reference sequence) specifies MNHNY as CDR1 and SVGAGI as CDR2. The CDR3 contains 10 residues, cysteine and phenylalanine counted. Here the CDR3 DNA is all that survives: 30 bases in frame from base 1.